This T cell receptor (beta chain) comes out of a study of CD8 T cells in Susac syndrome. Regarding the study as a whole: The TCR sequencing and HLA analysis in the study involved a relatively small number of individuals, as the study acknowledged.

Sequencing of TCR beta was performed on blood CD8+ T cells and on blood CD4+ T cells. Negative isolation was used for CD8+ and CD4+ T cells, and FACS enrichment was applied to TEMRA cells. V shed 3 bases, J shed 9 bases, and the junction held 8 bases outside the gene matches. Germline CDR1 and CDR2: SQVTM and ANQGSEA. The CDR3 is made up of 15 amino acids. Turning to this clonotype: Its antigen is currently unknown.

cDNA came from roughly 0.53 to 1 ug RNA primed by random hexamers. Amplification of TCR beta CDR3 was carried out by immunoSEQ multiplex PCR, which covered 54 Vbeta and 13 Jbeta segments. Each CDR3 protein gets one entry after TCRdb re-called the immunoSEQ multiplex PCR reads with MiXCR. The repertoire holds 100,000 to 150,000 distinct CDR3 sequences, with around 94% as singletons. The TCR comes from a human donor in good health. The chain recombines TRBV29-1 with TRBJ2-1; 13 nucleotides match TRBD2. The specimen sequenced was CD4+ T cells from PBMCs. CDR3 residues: CSVDWPGLAGFEQFF. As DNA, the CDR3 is TGCAGCGTTGATTGGCCGGGACTAGCGGGATTTGAGCAGTTCTTC.